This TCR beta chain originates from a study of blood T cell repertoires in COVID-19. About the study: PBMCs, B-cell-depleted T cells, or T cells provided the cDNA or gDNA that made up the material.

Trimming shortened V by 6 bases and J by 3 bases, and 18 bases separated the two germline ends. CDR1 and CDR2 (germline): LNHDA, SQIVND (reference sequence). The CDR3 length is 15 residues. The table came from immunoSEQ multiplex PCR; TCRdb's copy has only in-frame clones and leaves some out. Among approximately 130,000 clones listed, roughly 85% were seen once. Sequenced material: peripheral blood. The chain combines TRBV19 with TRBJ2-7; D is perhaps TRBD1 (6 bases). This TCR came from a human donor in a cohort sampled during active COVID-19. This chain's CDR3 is CASSPVLGQYYEQYV. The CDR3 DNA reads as TGTGCCAGTAGCCCGGTACTTGGACAGTACTACGAGCAGTACGTC.